The 17 T cell receptor beta chains reported below all come from one sample, sequenced in a study of molecular identifiers for immune sequencing clone quantification. TCRdb fed the PCR reads into MiXCR, producing one record per CDR3 protein. This table has just over 95,000 distinct CDR3 sequences, 20% to 25% appearing once. Material for sequencing was naive CD8+ T cells from blood, with Jurkat cell RNA spiked in. Subset of the sample: FACS-sorted CD8+CD4-CCR7+CD45RA+ naive T cells. These receptors all come from a human donor in good health. Some libraries in this study had Jurkat cell RNA spiked in.

The table lists this clonotype with many counts. The J gene is TRBJ2-2, the V gene TRBV27; the match to TRBD1 covers 9 bases. V lost 5 bases and J lost 0; bases outside the gene matches: 22. The CDR3 contains 22 residues. CDR1 and CDR2 (germline): MNHEY, SMNVEV (reference sequence). CDR3 in DNA: TGTGCCAGCAGTCATATTGCGGGACAGGGTCATGAGGGCGGGTCGAACACCGGGGAGCTGTTTTTT. Its protein product is CASSHIAGQGHEGGSNTGELFF.

The sample holds many counts of this clonotype. The rearrangement uses TRBV4-3 and TRBJ1-2; D is uncertain. The CDR3 covers 13 residues. Trimming took 4 bases from V and 3 from J, leaving 9 bases between them. In germline, CDR1 is LGHNA, CDR2 YSLEER. The CDR3 sequence is CASSLDPYYGYTF. CDR3 coding DNA: TGCGCCAGCAGCCTGGACCCCTACTATGGCTACACCTTC.

This clonotype was recorded many times. The chain has TRBV12-5 and TRBJ2-6; D gene unclear. From germline, CDR1 is LGHNT and CDR2 FRNRAP. V was shortened by 2 bases and J by 0 bases, with 20 bases between the two germline ends. This CDR3 comprises 20 residues. The CDR3 protein is CASGLKTGPQNPSGANVLTF. CDR3 in DNA: TGTGCTAGTGGTTTGAAGACCGGGCCCCAAAACCCCTCTGGGGCCAACGTCCTGACTTTC.

This clonotype was observed many times. The CDR3 here is CASSYQHTSPDSRRSQPQHF. In DNA, the CDR3 is TGTGCCAGCAGTTACCAACATACGAGCCCGGACTCTCGGCGCAGTCAGCCCCAGCATTTT. The chain has TRBV6-2 or TRBV6-3 and TRBJ1-5; D unresolved. Per the germline V gene, CDR1 is MNHEY and CDR2 is SVGEGT. The V end lost 2 bases, the J end lost 6 bases, and 29 bases lay between the germline ends. This CDR3 is built from 20 residues.

This clonotype was picked up many times. This chain links TRBV25-1 with TRBJ2-7, with 10 bases that match TRBD1. Trimming at V came to 6 bases and at J to 1 base, leaving 0 bases not matched to a gene. The CDR3 runs to 13 residues. CDR1 and CDR2 (germline): MGHDK, SYGVNS. Here the CDR3 reads CASRGQGSYEQYF. The CDR3, as DNA: TGTGCCAGCAGGGGACAGGGGTCCTACGAGCAGTACTTC.

This clonotype was counted ten times or more. The chain joins TRBV4-1 to TRBJ1-1, with D hard to call. Germline-derived CDR1 and CDR2 are MGHRA and YSYEKL. The CDR3 spans 15 residues. V was clipped by 0 bases and J by 4 bases, with 12 bases between them. CDR3 protein: CASSQDYGGPTEAFF. DNA for the CDR3: TGCGCCAGCAGCCAAGATTACGGAGGCCCCACTGAAGCTTTCTTT.

Comment on this clonotype: A read error is possible here, since a much larger clone lies one base away. This chain links TRBV29-1 with TRBJ2-2, with D possibly TRBD2 on 5 matching bases. V lost 4 bases to trimming and J lost 6 bases, with 12 bases between them. The CDR3 has 13 residues. The germline gives CDR1 SQVTM, CDR2 ANQGSEA. In DNA, the CDR3 is TGCAGCGTTGTAAGCCTGCGGGCCGGGGAGCTGTTTTTT. Its translation is CSVVSLRAGELFF.

This clonotype has at least ten counts. V is TRBV20-1 and J is TRBJ2-3; perhaps TRBD1 as D (6 bases). V was shortened by 5 bases and J by 0 bases, with 21 bases between the two germline ends. The CDR3 consists of 17 residues. The V gene's germline CDR1 is DFQATT and CDR2 SNEGSKA (reference sequence). CDR3 nucleotides: TGCAGTGCTTGCACACCGGACAGATTGTCTAGCACAGATACGCAGTATTTT. Its translation: CSACTPDRLSSTDTQYF.

In regard to this clonotype: A much bigger clone sits one base away, suggesting this may be a read error. The J gene is TRBJ2-1, the V gene TRBV29-1; the D is unclear. CDR1 is SQVTM, CDR2 ANQGSEA, per germline. Trimming stripped 1 base from V and 8 bases from J, with 6 bases between. The CDR3 runs to 11 residues. DNA of the CDR3: TGCAGCGTTGAAGCCCCCCATGAGCAGTTCTTC. Its translation is CSVEAPHEQFF.

This clonotype came up many times. This chain connects TRBV7-9 to TRBJ2-7; possibly TRBD2 for D (5 bases). V lost 6 bases and J lost 5, with 14 bases in between. The CDR3 has 13 amino acids. Germline CDR1 SEHNR, CDR2 FQNEAQ (reference sequence). CDR3 coding DNA: TGTGCCAGCAGAACGGCCCCCGGGGACGAGCAGTACTTC. This translates into CASRTAPGDEQYF.

The chain carries TRBV12-3 or TRBV12-4 and TRBJ2-7; TRBD1 aligns across 9 bases. The CDR3 has 15 residues. Unmatched junction bases numbered 7, after V lost 3 bases and J lost 4 bases. The CDR3 loop is CASSLGPGQGYEQYF. CDR3 in DNA: TGTGCCAGCAGTTTGGGACCGGGACAGGGATACGAGCAGTACTTC.

The genes are TRBV5-3 and TRBJ2-7; TRBD1 is a possible D gene (5 bases). TRBV5-3 is identified as an open reading frame with a role that is uncertain. This CDR3 has 12 residues. Trimming stripped 8 bases from V and 3 bases from J, with 12 bases between. CDR3 coding DNA: TGTGCCAGCACAGGTGGGGTCTACGAGCAGTACTTC. It translates to CASTGGVYEQYF.

This clonotype is a singleton in its sample. A single base separates this from a much larger clone, so it may be a read error. The V call is TRBV19, the J call TRBJ1-1, with 9 positions matching TRBD1. The CDR3 extends over 14 amino acids. Germline values: CDR1 LNHDA, CDR2 SQIVND (reference sequence). The junction had 10 bases not matched to a gene; V was cut back by 7 bases and J by 7 bases. CDR3 nucleotides: TGTGCCAGTACCGCCGGGACAGGGCACATTGAAGCTTTCTTT. The encoded protein is CASTAGTGHIEAFF.

This clonotype has more than one count but fewer than ten. V is TRBV11-2 and J is TRBJ2-6; D perhaps matches TRBD1 (6 bases). The germline CDR1 and CDR2 sequences are SGHAT and FQNNGV. This CDR3 is 17 amino acids long. Between the trimmed V and J ends, which lost 5 bases and 0 bases, there was a span of 14 bases. CDR3 sequence reads: CASSDRTVISGANVLTF. CDR3 in DNA: TGTGCCAGCAGCGACCGGACAGTGATCTCTGGGGCCAACGTCCTGACTTTC.

This clonotype was seen a handful of times. The genes are TRBV19 and TRBJ1-5, with no clear D. The CDR3 sequence is 13 residues long. V gave up 4 bases and J gave up 4 bases, with 8 bases separating them. CDR1 and CDR2 from the germline V gene are LNHDA and SQIVND (reference sequence). This CDR3 reads CASSTGGNQPQHF. For the CDR3, the DNA is TGTGCCAGTAGTACTGGAGGAAATCAGCCCCAGCATTTT.

This clonotype has more than one count but fewer than ten. The rearrangement uses TRBV2 and TRBJ1-2; TRBD1 might be the D (6 bases). Germline V gene sequence: CDR1 SNHLY, CDR2 FYNNEI. This CDR3 contains 14 residues. Trimming took off 9 bases at V and 9 bases at J, with 23 bases between the two ends. CDR3 region: CARGPDSFLMSYTF. The CDR3 DNA sequence: TGTGCCAGAGGACCGGACAGCTTCTTAATGAGCTACACCTTC.

In its sample, this clonotype was seen many times. The chain employs TRBV5-5 and TRBJ2-5, with TRBD1 identical over 8 bases. The CDR3 length is 15 residues. Trimming cost V 3 bases and J 1 base; bases outside gene matches: 5. Germline CDR1 and CDR2: SGHKS and YYEKEE (reference sequence). This CDR3 reads CASSSGQVLQETQYF. DNA of the CDR3: TGTGCCAGCAGCTCGGGACAGGTACTCCAAGAGACCCAGTACTTC. The whole variable domain, filled in from reference TRBV5-5 and TRBJ2-5, reads DAGVTQSPTHLIKTRGQQVTLRCSPISGHKSVSWYQQVLGQGPQFIFQYYEKEERGRGNFPDRFSARQFPNYSSELNVNALLLGDSALYLCASSSGQVLQETQYFGPGTRLLVL.